This TCR beta chain is from a study of blood T cell repertoires in COVID-19. Germline loops: CDR1 SGHDT, CDR2 YYEEEE. The V gene end was trimmed by 2 bases and the J gene end by 1 base; junction bases not matched to a gene: 10. CDR3 length: 18 amino acids. This clone was counted only a few times. Some clones are missing from TCRdb's copy, which holds only in-frame ones; the method was immunoSEQ multiplex PCR. This repertoire shows 95,000 to 150,000 clones, around 78% found once; its top ten account for about 2.5%. This TCR came from a man between 70 and 80 years old with acute or convalescent COVID-19. The chain carries TRBV5-6 and TRBJ1-3, with 9 bases lining up with TRBD1. The material sequenced was peripheral blood. The CDR3 sequence is CASSFPGQGFGSGNTIYF. CDR3 sequence (DNA): TGTGCCAGCAGCTTTCCGGGACAGGGCTTTGGTTCTGGAAACACCATATATTTT.